This record covers a single TCR beta chain. This clone turned up a few times. Its antigen remains unidentified. No much larger clone exists at a distance of one base, and base qualities are not known. CDR1 MGHDK and CDR2 SYGVNS were looked up in the germline V gene. Trimming takes 2 bases off V and 6 bases off J; junction bases not matched to a gene: 8. From the cysteine through the phenylalanine, the CDR3 covers 15 amino acids. Left in the record is the CDR3 DNA by itself, 45 bases read in frame from the first base. The CDR3 regions of human TCRbeta chains were analyzed by immunosequencing. Per the authors' processing: Repertoire TCRs were checked for matches against a reference library of SARS-CoV-2-specific TCRs that had been generated using the MIRA antigen-specificity platform. Breadth was defined as the fraction of unique TCRs that were SARS-CoV-2-associated. Depth was defined as the fraction of total T cells that were SARS-CoV-2-associated. Using the MIRA data, every spike-specific TCR was mapped to the spike region that the TCR reacted to and assigned to either a CD4 or a CD8 class. Log10-transformed breadth and depth values were compared by one-way ANOVA with Sidak's multiple comparisons tests. The immuneACCESS repertoire file appears here via TCRdb, limited to in-frame rearrangements. These files lack a portion of the clones; in checked studies, under half of the deficit traces to unresolved V genes, and the cause of the others is not known. The V and J calls and clone size come from that table; D and trimming were worked out from the DNA. This sample holds approximately 84,000 clones; approximately 91% were observed only once. The top ten hold roughly 2.5% of the sample.

The time point label for this specimen denotes: baseline before first vaccination. Vaccinee samples came from UK trials COV001 and COV002, including a single-blind randomized controlled phase 2/3 trial of AZD1222 (ChAdOx1 nCoV-19) in healthy adults. For TCRbeta chain sequencing, PBMC samples were collected from trial participants at day 0 and at day 28 after the second dose. This record comes from a study of T cell responses to AZD1222 COVID-19 vaccine (dated by TCRdb to about 2021). In the study overall: AZD1222 recipients given second doses at about 4 weeks or at about 12 weeks were pooled, since spike-specific TCR depth and breadth were not found to differ between the two schedules. TCR sequencing was performed for over 230 trial participants, of whom roughly 200 were given two doses of AZD1222 and some 25 were given two doses of MenACWY control vaccine. Enrollment into the trials was organized by age into subgroups of 18-55, 56-69 and 70-plus years, and those subgroups contained roughly 160, 29 and 62 TCR-sequenced participants, respectively.

Points the paper makes about the study in general: Nearly half of unique spike-specific TCRs reportedly recognized epitopes outside regions mutated in the B.1.351 and B.1.1.7 variants. In the small 56-69-year group, the increase in depth fell short of significance, most likely because of low power. Conclusions about previously exposed vaccinees are limited, since just 6 or 7 AZD1222 recipients were seropositive for SARS-CoV-2 at baseline. Because no day 14 peak-response samples were available, the repertoires could be characterized only after the peak T cell response. After two AZD1222 doses, both the breadth and the depth of spike-specific TCRs were significantly higher than at day 0 and than in MenACWY recipients. Participants were mostly white British, with more females than males. The authors suggested clonal diversity may have been underestimated. The vaccine-associated CD4 TCRs covered the entire spike protein, and the dominant responses fell in regions 160-218 and 743-854.

This receptor was obtained from an adult in good health. The V gene is TRBV25-1 and the J gene is TRBJ1-2, with 8 bases in between that match TRBD1. The specimen was peripheral blood, collected on day 0 of AZD1222 vaccination. The DNA reads TGTGCCAGCAGTGAACAGACAGGGGAGTTCAATGGCTACACCTTC. This gives the protein CASSEQTGEFNGYTF.